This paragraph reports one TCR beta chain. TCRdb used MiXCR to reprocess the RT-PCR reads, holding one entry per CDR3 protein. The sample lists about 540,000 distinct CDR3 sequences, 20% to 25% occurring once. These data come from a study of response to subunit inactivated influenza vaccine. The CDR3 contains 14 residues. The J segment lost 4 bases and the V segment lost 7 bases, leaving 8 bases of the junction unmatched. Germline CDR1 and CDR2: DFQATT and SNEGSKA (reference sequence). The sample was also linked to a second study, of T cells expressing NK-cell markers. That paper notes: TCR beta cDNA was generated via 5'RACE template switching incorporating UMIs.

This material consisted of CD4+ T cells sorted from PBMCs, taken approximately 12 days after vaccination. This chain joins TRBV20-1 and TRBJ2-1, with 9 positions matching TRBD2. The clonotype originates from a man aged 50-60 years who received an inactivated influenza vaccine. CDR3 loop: CSVPRLAEYNEQFF. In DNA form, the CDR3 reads TGCAGTGTTCCGCGACTAGCGGAATACAATGAGCAGTTCTTC.